A selection of T cell receptor beta chains follows, all from one sample in a study of T cell changes during pregnancy in multiple sclerosis. TCRdb's copy holds only in-frame clones and misses some; the assay was immunoSEQ multiplex PCR. The table has about 48,000 clones, 88% seen once; the top ten hold 1.2%. The sample here was CD4+ T cells from peripheral blood mononuclear cells, taken in the second trimester of pregnancy. The receptors here all came from a female donor with multiple sclerosis, enrolled in a pregnancy study. Both conserved end residues are part of each CDR3. Each record gives: J gene, V gene, CDR3 protein.

>TRBJ2-7|TRBV4-2
CASSQGQGSYEQYF
>TRBJ2-2|TRBV6-5
CASRGQGASGGELFF
>TRBJ2-5|TRBV6-1
CASSEPGQGYGTQYF
>TRBJ2-5|TRBV29-1
CSVVSGEETQYF
>TRBJ2-1|TRBV28
CASSFYGRTDNEQFF
>TRBJ1-4|TRBV6-5
CASSYRRQGYEKLFF
>TRBJ2-1|TRBV9
CASSVVPGNYNEQFF
>TRBJ1-5|TRBV6-4
CASSDSITGYSNQPQHF
>TRBJ2-1|TRBV2
CASSRLAGLNEQFF
>TRBJ2-5|TRBV7-7
CASSHRTGGVETQYF
>TRBJ2-2|TRBV7-8
CASSLGEWGNTGELFF